One sample yielded the 15 T cell receptor beta chains listed below, sequenced in a study of chemoradiotherapy in HPV16-positive cancers. Only in-frame clones appear in the TCRdb table, and some are missing; sequencing was by immunoSEQ multiplex PCR. This sample has approximately 2,000 clones, with roughly 89% found just once. Source: tumor tissue, taken from a patient who underwent chemoradiotherapy. These receptors all come from a human donor with HPV-associated anogenital cancer.

This clone was recorded only once. The V call is TRBV30, the J call TRBJ1-1, with no clear D. This CDR3 contains 14 residues. Trimming took 0 bases from V and 6 from J, leaving 14 bases between them. Germline V gives CDR1 GTSNPN, CDR2 SVGIG (reference sequence). The CDR3 region has the DNA TGTGCCTGGAGTGTACTAAGGGTAAGGGCTGAAGCTTTCTTT. Translated: CAWSVLRVRAEAFF.

This clone has just a few counts. The chain uses TRBV6-1 and TRBJ2-5; 8 bases align to TRBD2. The J segment lost 5 bases and the V segment lost 4 bases, leaving 15 bases of the junction unmatched. CDR3 size: 17 residues. CDR1 and CDR2 (germline): MNHNS, SASEGT. CDR3 residues: CASSVELAGTEGETQYF. CDR3 bases: TGTGCCAGCAGTGTGGAGCTAGCGGGTACAGAAGGGGAGACCCAGTACTTC.

This chain joins TRBV4-3 and TRBJ2-4, with D maybe TRBD1 (6 bases). The germline V gene encodes CDR1 LGHNA and CDR2 YSLEER. This CDR3 region has 16 residues. Trimming removed 4 bases at V and 1 base at J, with 14 bases between. CDR3 in amino acids: CASSPTGSRAKNIQYF. The CDR3 DNA reads as TGCGCCAGCAGCCCGACAGGATCTAGGGCCAAAAACATTCAGTACTTC.

The V call is TRBV9, the J call TRBJ1-1; D may be TRBD1 (5 bases). The CDR3 loop spans 15 amino acids. Germline V CDR1 and CDR2: SGDLS, YYNGEE. V gave up 7 bases and J gave up 6 bases, with 22 bases separating them. The DNA of the CDR3 is TGTGCCAGCGGAGGGGTTGGGGCGCGGGGCTCTGAAGCTTTCTTT. Protein product: CASGGVGARGSEAFF.

This clone appeared a few times. This chain joins TRBV19 and TRBJ1-4; 9 positions agree with TRBD1. From germline, CDR1 is LNHDA and CDR2 SQIVND (reference sequence). V trimming: 4 bases; J trimming: 7 bases; junction bases outside the gene matches: 4. The CDR3 runs 14 residues. The CDR3 loop is CASSTETGGEKLFF. CDR3 coding DNA: TGTGCCAGTAGTACCGAGACAGGGGGTGAAAAACTGTTTTTT.

The rearrangement uses TRBV4-2 and TRBJ2-3; D is unresolved. With 4 bases removed from V and 3 bases from J, the gap between germline ends came to 20 bases. Germline V gene sequence: CDR1 LGHNA, CDR2 YNFKEQ. This CDR3 spans 17 amino acids. CDR3 region: CASSPHLTPDGTDTQYF. CDR3 coding DNA: TGTGCCAGCAGCCCTCATCTTACTCCCGATGGAACAGATACGCAGTATTTT.

The CDR3 DNA is TGTGCCAGCAGTTCCCTAGCACAGGACTACGAGCAGTACTTC. It yields the protein CASSSLAQDYEQYF. V and J are TRBV28 and TRBJ2-7, with D possibly being TRBD1 or TRBD2 (5 bases each). Trimming stripped 4 bases from V and 3 bases from J, with 13 bases between. Germline V lookup: CDR1 MDHEN, CDR2 SYDVKM. The CDR3 covers 14 residues. Full variable domain (remainder filled in from reference TRBV28 and TRBJ2-7): DVKVTQSSRYLVKRTGEKVFLECVQDMDHENMFWYRQDPGLGLRLIYFSYDVKMKEKGDIPEGYSVSREKKERFSLILESASTNQTSMYLCASSSLAQDYEQYFGPGTRLTVT.

This clone was seen a single time. V and J are TRBV7-9 and TRBJ1-2; D is perhaps TRBD1 (5 bases). Germline V gene sequence: CDR1 SEHNR, CDR2 FQNEAQ (reference sequence). The CDR3 spans 14 residues. Trimming removed 0 bases at V and 4 bases at J, with 9 bases between. The CDR3 sequence: CASSLAQGFYGYTF. CDR3 sequence (DNA): TGTGCCAGCAGCTTAGCCCAGGGTTTCTATGGCTACACCTTC.

The gene calls are TRBV7-3 and TRBJ2-1; a possible D gene is TRBD1 (5 bases). V shed 4 bases and J shed 0 bases, with 10 bases lying between them. Germline loops: CDR1 SGHTA, CDR2 FQGTGA. The CDR3 contains 15 residues. CDR3 nucleotides: TGTGCCAGCAGCTCTGACAGCAGCTCCTACAATGAGCAGTTCTTC. This translates into CASSSDSSSYNEQFF.

The V call is TRBV7-2, the J call TRBJ2-7, with a weak D call TRBD2 (6 bases). This CDR3 comprises 15 residues. Germline CDR1 is SGHTA and CDR2 is FQGNSA. V was trimmed by 5 bases and J by 2 bases, leaving 16 bases between them. CDR3 in amino acids: CASSDLGAGPYEQYF. CDR3 nucleotides: TGTGCCAGCAGCGACCTAGGAGCGGGTCCCTACGAGCAGTACTTC.

V and J are TRBV30 and TRBJ2-5, with 7 bases identical to TRBD1. V was pared by 0 bases and J by 1 base, with 5 bases of the junction left unmatched. The CDR3 spans 15 residues. Germline loops: CDR1 GTSNPN, CDR2 SVGIG (reference sequence). The CDR3 bases are TGTGCCTGGAGTGTACGTAGGGGGCCCCAAGAGACCCAGTACTTC. Its translation is CAWSVRRGPQETQYF. Together with reference TRBV30 and TRBJ2-5, the CDR3 gives the full variable domain: SQTIHQWPATLVQPVGSPLSLECTVEGTSNPNLYWYRQAAGRGLQLLFYSVGIGQISSEVPQNLSASRPQDRQFILSSKKLLLSDSGFYLCAWSVRRGPQETQYFGPGTRLLVL.

The CDR3 region is CANTPRQPAATIYF. The CDR3 bases are TGCGCCAACACCCCTAGGCAGCCCGCGGCCACCATATATTTT. This chain uses TRBV23-1 with TRBJ1-3; D ambiguous. TRBV23-1 falls under the ORF class, with uncertain function. Trimming stripped 10 bases from V and 9 bases from J, with 22 bases between. The CDR3 extends over 14 amino acids.

The chain links TRBV4-1 to TRBJ2-1; 7 positions match TRBD2. CDR3 length: 15 residues. Germline values: CDR1 MGHRA, CDR2 YSYEKL. J was trimmed by 5 bases and V by 1 base; bases with no gene match: 5. This CDR3 is CASSQVRGVNNEQFF. The CDR3 coding sequence is TGCGCCAGCAGCCAAGTACGGGGGGTCAACAATGAGCAGTTCTTC.

This chain links TRBV5-1 with TRBJ2-1, with D perhaps matching TRBD1 (6 bases). Germline values: CDR1 SGHRS, CDR2 YFSETQ. CDR3 size: 16 residues. V lost 3 bases and J 5 bases, leaving 18 bases between the germline ends. CDR3 residues: CASSWGRGTRNNEQFF. The CDR3 DNA reads as TGCGCCAGCAGCTGGGGTAGGGGGACGCGGAACAATGAGCAGTTCTTC.

The CDR3: CASSLTGTRVYEQYF. DNA for the CDR3: TGTGCCAGCTCACTGACCGGGACACGGGTCTACGAGCAGTACTTC. This chain uses TRBV18 with TRBJ2-7, with D possibly being TRBD1 (6 bases). This CDR3 is 15 amino acids long. The V end lost 4 bases, the J end lost 3 bases, and 16 bases lay between the germline ends. Per the germline V gene, CDR1 is KGHSH and CDR2 is LQKENI.